One sample yielded the 20 T cell receptor beta chains listed below, sequenced in a study of Graves' ophthalmopathy and Graves' hyperthyroidism. Scientists amplified the TCR beta CDR3 regions from RNA transcripts. RT-PCR in the first round used HTBI primers; a second-round multiplex PCR followed. MiXCR was run by TCRdb on the multiplex PCR reads, yielding one entry per CDR3 protein. Of some 750,000 distinct CDR3 sequences listed, roughly 40% are singletons. The sample was peripheral blood. The receptor source for this set is an adult man with Graves' ophthalmopathy.

The chain links TRBV2 to TRBJ2-7, with D perhaps matching TRBD2 (6 bases). Germline V gene lookup returns CDR1 SNHLY and CDR2 FYNNEI. The CDR3 covers 17 residues. The ends were cut back, 1 base at V and 1 base at J, with 17 bases in the middle. CDR3 loop: CASSEERREQTSYEQYF. CDR3 DNA: TGTGCCAGCAGTGAAGAGCGGCGGGAACAAACATCCTACGAGCAGTACTTC. The whole variable domain, filled in from reference TRBV2 and TRBJ2-7, reads EPEVTQTPSHQVTQMGQEVILRCVPISNHLYFYWYRQILGQKVEFLVSFYNNEISEKSEIFDDQFSVERPDGSNFTLKIRSTKLEDSAMYFCASSEERREQTSYEQYFGPGTRLTVT.

This chain links TRBV6-5 with TRBJ2-7, with 14 positions matching TRBD2. V dropped 5 bases and J dropped 7; count of bases not matched to a gene: 7. The CDR3 loop spans 15 amino acids. In germline, CDR1 is MNHEY, CDR2 SVGAGI. For the CDR3, the DNA is TGTGCCAGCAGTCCCGGGACTAGCGGGGGTGGGGAGCAGTACTTC. It yields the protein CASSPGTSGGGEQYF.

This clonotype was observed at least ten times. The rearrangement links TRBV7-9 to TRBJ1-1; possibly TRBD1 for D (6 bases). Trimming left V 5 bases short and J 1 base short, with 14 bases between. Germline loops: CDR1 SEHNR, CDR2 FQNEAQ (reference sequence). The CDR3 contains 15 residues. CDR3 in DNA: TGTGCCAGCAGCCCGGCGACAGGAGCGAACACTGAAGCTTTCTTT. Its translation is CASSPATGANTEAFF.

This sequence joins TRBV6-1 and TRBJ1-5; TRBD1 aligns across 8 bases. This CDR3 contains 15 residues. Germline-derived CDR1 and CDR2 are MNHNS and SASEGT. V was clipped by 2 bases and J by 6 bases; unmatched bases: 6. The CDR3 region has the DNA TGTGCCAGCAGTGAAAAGCACAGGGGGATTCAGCCCCAGCATTTT. Amino acid sequence: CASSEKHRGIQPQHF.

This clonotype has a count of ten or more. This sequence joins TRBV12-3 or TRBV12-4 and TRBJ1-6; D is undetermined. The CDR3 is made up of 15 amino acids. V lost 5 bases, J lost 6 bases, and 14 bases lay in between. CDR3 coding DNA: TGTGCCAGCAGTGAACGACAAAGTGGTAATTCACCCCTCCACTTT. Its translation: CASSERQSGNSPLHF.

J is TRBJ2-7 and V is TRBV20-1, with 12 bases fitting TRBD2. V was clipped by 2 bases and J by 6 bases; unmatched bases: 14. There are 17 residues in the CDR3. CDR1 DFQATT and CDR2 SNEGSKA come from the germline V gene (reference sequence). CDR3 in DNA: TGCAGTGCTAGAAGGGCTAGCGGGAGGGCCAACTTCTCCGAGCAGTACTTC. Protein sequence: CSARRASGRANFSEQYF.

This clonotype was observed many times. The rearrangement joins TRBV25-1 to TRBJ1-2; 10 bases are a match to TRBD1. This CDR3 region has 13 residues. With V trimmed by 4 bases and J by 8 bases, 4 bases remained unmatched. The germline gives CDR1 MGHDK, CDR2 SYGVNS. CDR3 nucleotides: TGTGCCAGCAGTGCCGGGACAGGGGAGGGCTACACCTTC. Protein product: CASSAGTGEGYTF.

The chain recombines TRBV11-1 with TRBJ2-3, with 7 nucleotides matching TRBD1. From germline, CDR1 is SGHAT and CDR2 FQDESV (reference sequence). The CDR3 spans 14 residues. V lost 1 base and J lost 4; bases outside the gene matches: 2. CDR3 region: CASSLDGQADTQYF. CDR3 DNA sequence: TGTGCCAGCAGCTTAGATGGACAGGCAGATACGCAGTATTTT.

This clonotype was observed a few times. The V and J genes are TRBV10-3 and TRBJ1-5; 11 bases align to TRBD1. Germline loops: CDR1 ENHRY, CDR2 SYGVKD. The V segment lost 4 bases and the J segment 0 bases; nucleotides outside the gene matches: 8. The CDR3 has 18 residues. The CDR3 region has the DNA TGTGCCATCAGTGGGACCGGGACAGGGGGTTATAGCAATCAGCCCCAGCATTTT. Translating gives CAISGTGTGGYSNQPQHF.

The rearrangement links TRBV11-2 to TRBJ2-7; D unclear. This CDR3 contains 15 residues. Germline CDR1 reads SGHAT; CDR2 reads FQNNGV. V gave up 1 base and J gave up 3 bases, with 13 bases separating them. This CDR3 reads CASSLGQPHRYEQYF. The DNA of the CDR3 is TGTGCCAGCAGCTTAGGCCAGCCGCATCGCTACGAGCAGTACTTC.

Details on this clonotype: A single base separates this from a much larger clone, so it may be a read error. The chain has TRBV7-2 and TRBJ1-1, with TRBD1 matching over 7 bases. The V segment lost 3 bases and the J segment 11 bases; nucleotides outside the gene matches: 9. Germline values: CDR1 SGHTA, CDR2 FQGNSA. The CDR3 spans 13 residues. The CDR3 sequence: CASSFGNRGEAFF. Written as DNA, the CDR3 is TGTGCCAGCAGCTTCGGAAACAGGGGTGAGGCTTTCTTT.

Details on this clonotype: Relative to the germline gene, one junction end is altered; a read error may explain this. This chain's CDR3 is CASSQDTTGNTEASF. The CDR3 region has the DNA TGTGCCAGCAGCCAAGATACGACAGGGAACACTGAAGCTTCCTTT. This chain connects TRBV4-2 to TRBJ1-1, with 7 bases identical to TRBD1. Germline loops: CDR1 LGHNA, CDR2 YNFKEQ. The CDR3 is 15 residues long.

This clonotype was recorded many times. The V and J genes are TRBV12-3 or TRBV12-4 and TRBJ2-7, with D maybe TRBD2 (5 bases). Trimming stripped 7 bases from V and 3 bases from J, with 16 bases between. This CDR3 region has 14 residues. The CDR3 nucleotides read TGTGCCAGCACCCGACGGGCTGGGAGCTACGAGCAGTACTTC. Residues: CASTRRAGSYEQYF.

This clonotype was seen a few times. The rearrangement joins TRBV25-1 to TRBJ2-2; possible D gene TRBD2, 6 bases. The CDR3 contains 14 residues. Germline values: CDR1 MGHDK, CDR2 SYGVNS. Trimming cost V 6 bases and J 6 bases, with 14 bases left between them. The CDR3 DNA reads TGTGCCAGCAGCTTGGACGGGGGTGCCGGGGAGCTGTTTTTT. Translation gives CASSLDGGAGELFF. The full variable domain, rest sourced from reference TRBV25-1 and TRBJ2-2, is EADIYQTPRYLVIGTGKKITLECSQTMGHDKMYWYQQDPGMELHLIHYSYGVNSTEKGDLSSESTVSRIRTEHFPLTLESARPSHTSQYLCASSLDGGAGELFFGEGSRLTVL.

This clonotype has more than one count but fewer than ten. V and J are TRBV10-3 and TRBJ2-1; 9 positions agree with TRBD1. J lost 8 bases, V lost 5 bases, and 4 bases had no gene match. Germline V gene data show CDR1 as ENHRY and CDR2 as SYGVKD. The CDR3 totals 13 residues. This CDR3 is CAISPQGAHEQFF. The CDR3 DNA reads as TGTGCCATCAGTCCACAGGGGGCCCATGAGCAGTTCTTC.

In regard to this clonotype: It is likely a read error, because the conserved phenylalanine at the end of the CDR3 is missing. It is unclear where the CDR3 begins or ends on the DNA, so no DNA is shown, and the CDR3 is as TCRdb lists it. V and J are TRBV27 and TRBJ1-6. The CDR3 adds up to 8 amino acids, both ends counted. The germline V gene encodes CDR1 MNHEY and CDR2 SMNVEV (reference sequence). Here the CDR3 reads CASRTTAA.

With respect to this clonotype: A much bigger clone sits one base away, suggesting this may be a read error. The chain has TRBV29-1 and TRBJ2-5, with a tentative D call TRBD1 (6 bases). Germline V gene sequence: CDR1 SQVTM, CDR2 ANQGSEA. The CDR3 runs 13 residues. V lost 6 bases and J lost 7, with 18 bases in between. Written as DNA, the CDR3 is TGCAGCGTCGGAACAGGGATTAAAGGGACCCAGTACTTC. Protein sequence: CSVGTGIKGTQYF.

DNA of the CDR3: TGTGCCAGCAGTCTGGACAGGGGGCTAGTTGGCTACACCTTC. It yields the protein CASSLDRGLVGYTF. The chain carries TRBV7-9 and TRBJ1-2; TRBD1 matches 11 bases. The CDR3 sequence is 14 residues long. CDR1 and CDR2 from the germline V gene are SEHNR and FQNEAQ (reference sequence). The junction had 7 bases not matched to a gene; V was cut back by 6 bases and J by 7 bases.

The rearrangement joins TRBV2 to TRBJ1-4; no clear D gene. Trimming took 6 bases from V and 5 from J, leaving 13 bases between them. The CDR3 spans 14 residues. Germline V gene data show CDR1 as SNHLY and CDR2 as FYNNEI. The CDR3 DNA sequence: TGTGCCAGCAGCCAACAGCTACTAAATGAAAAACTGTTTTTT. Its translation is CASSQQLLNEKLFF.

In this sample, this clonotype turned up a few times. J is TRBJ2-5 and V is TRBV2; D is unclear. The CDR3 loop spans 14 amino acids. Germline V gene sequence: CDR1 SNHLY, CDR2 FYNNEI. The ends were cut back, 0 bases at V and 1 base at J, with 6 bases in the middle. The CDR3 region has the DNA TGTGCCAGCAGTGAAGCCTGGGTCCAAGAGACCCAGTACTTC. Amino acid sequence: CASSEAWVQETQYF.